The next 28 T cell receptor beta chains were all read from a single sample in a study of TIL therapy for anti-PD-1-resistant metastatic lung cancer. The libraries were made with immunoSEQ v3. Repertoires were generated with immunoSEQ multiplex PCR, while TCRdb's copy carries only in-frame clones and drops some. The table shows more than 90,000 clones, with under 70% occurring only once. Time point indicated: pre-treatment sample, taken before nivolumab and TIL therapy. Tumor tissue came from excised metastases, mostly pleural nodules or supraclavicular lymph nodes. Material: tumor tissue, obtained at baseline. These receptors were collected from a person aged 25-85 years with non-small cell lung cancer.

This chain joins TRBV2 and TRBJ1-5; D gene unclear. Trimming took off 7 bases at V and 5 bases at J, with 9 bases between the two ends. The CDR3 is made up of 12 amino acids. Germline V gene sequence: CDR1 SNHLY, CDR2 FYNNEI. This CDR3 reads CASNFGYQPQHF. CDR3 sequence (DNA): TGTGCCAGCAATTTTGGGTATCAGCCCCAGCATTTT.

The chain is built from TRBV6-2 or TRBV6-3 and TRBJ2-1; 11 bases line up with TRBD2. The germline CDR1 and CDR2 sequences are MNHEY and SVGEGT. The CDR3 loop spans 17 amino acids. Trimming cost V 3 bases and J 0 bases; bases outside gene matches: 4. The CDR3 sequence: CASSYFSGGVSYNEQFF. CDR3 in DNA: TGTGCCAGCAGTTATTTTAGCGGGGGGGTCTCCTACAATGAGCAGTTCTTC.

This chain links TRBV18 with TRBJ2-4; a possible D gene is TRBD2 (5 bases). The length of the CDR3 is 15 residues. Trimming took 3 bases from V and 2 from J, leaving 11 bases between them. Germline CDR1 and CDR2: KGHSH and LQKENI. CDR3 sequence: CASSPEVATKNIQYF. CDR3 sequence (DNA): TGTGCCAGCTCACCGGAGGTGGCGACCAAAAACATTCAGTACTTC.

This sequence joins TRBV4-2 and TRBJ2-7, with 11 nucleotides matching TRBD2. This CDR3 contains 16 residues. The germline gives CDR1 LGHNA, CDR2 YNFKEQ. With 0 bases clipped from V and 4 bases from J, the junction kept 5 bases outside the gene matches. CDR3 loop: CASSQDTLAGGYEQYF. CDR3 sequence (DNA): TGTGCCAGCAGCCAAGATACCCTAGCGGGAGGTTACGAGCAGTACTTC.

The chain carries TRBV27 and TRBJ2-7; 7 bases fit TRBD2. This CDR3 comprises 17 residues. The germline V gene has CDR1 MNHEY and CDR2 SMNVEV (reference sequence). The J segment lost 0 bases and the V segment lost 1 base, leaving 9 bases of the junction unmatched. CDR3 bases: TGTGCCAGCAGTTTATATTCAAGCGGGATTTTCTCCTACGAGCAGTACTTC. Amino acids: CASSLYSSGIFSYEQYF.

The V and J genes are TRBV28 and TRBJ2-7; TRBD2 matches 9 bases. Germline V lookup: CDR1 MDHEN, CDR2 SYDVKM. Trimming took 3 bases from V and 0 from J; bases not matched to a gene: 9. The length of the CDR3 is 17 residues. The CDR3 loop is CASSFRTSGWSSYEQYF. CDR3 nucleotides: TGTGCCAGCAGTTTCCGAACTAGCGGGTGGAGCTCCTACGAGCAGTACTTC.

This sequence joins TRBV7-3 and TRBJ2-3; 8 positions agree with TRBD2. The J segment lost 1 base and the V segment lost 5 bases, leaving 5 bases of the junction unmatched. Per germline, CDR1 SGHTA and CDR2 FQGTGA. The CDR3 totals 15 residues. The CDR3 loop is CASSLPTSGTDTQYF. The CDR3 DNA reads TGTGCCAGCAGCCTACCGACTAGCGGCACAGATACGCAGTATTTT.

Many counts were recorded for this clone. The gene calls are TRBV28 and TRBJ2-7; tentatively, D is TRBD2 (5 bases). The CDR3 extends over 18 amino acids. Germline assignment: CDR1 MDHEN and CDR2 SYDVKM. V lost 0 bases to trimming and J lost 0 bases, with 18 bases between them. CDR3 nucleotide sequence: TGTGCCAGCAGTTTATGGGACTGGGCCGACTCCAGCTCCTACGAGCAGTACTTC. It specifies CASSLWDWADSSSYEQYF.

The CDR3, as DNA: TGCGCCAGCAGTTCTACCGGGAGTGACAATGAGCAGTTCTTC. Translating gives CASSSTGSDNEQFF. This chain uses TRBV23-1 with TRBJ2-1; D perhaps matches TRBD2 (6 bases). TRBV23-1 is an open reading frame, and its role is uncertain. Trimming left V 5 bases short and J 5 bases short, with 13 bases between. The CDR3 sequence is 14 residues long.

V is TRBV2 and J is TRBJ2-1; 8 bases line up with TRBD2. V lost 7 bases and J lost 6; bases outside the gene matches: 8. This CDR3 has 14 amino acids. The germline V gene has CDR1 SNHLY and CDR2 FYNNEI. The CDR3 spells CASKVNGGANEQFF. The CDR3 DNA sequence: TGTGCCAGCAAGGTGAACGGGGGGGCCAATGAGCAGTTCTTC.

This clone was detected a few times. This chain uses TRBV7-3 with TRBJ2-1; no definite D call. CDR1 SGHTA and CDR2 FQGTGA come from the germline V gene. V gave up 6 bases and J gave up 4 bases, with 10 bases separating them. The CDR3 has 13 amino acids. The CDR3 DNA reads TGTGCCAGCAGTCCTGGGCAGTACAATGAGCAGTTCTTC. The encoded protein is CASSPGQYNEQFF. Complete variable domain (other parts from reference TRBV7-3 and TRBJ2-1): GAGVSQTPSNKVTEKGKYVELRCDPISGHTALYWYRQSLGQGPEFLIYFQGTGAADDSGLPNDRFFAVRPEGSVSTLKIQRTERGDSAVYLCASSPGQYNEQFFGPGTRLTVL.

This chain links TRBV3-1 (or the pseudogene TRBV3-2) with TRBJ2-1; 7 bases are shared with TRBD1. The CDR3 covers 14 residues. CDR1 and CDR2 from the germline V gene are LGHDT and YNNKEL (reference sequence). The trim removed 4 bases at V and 3 bases at J, leaving 3 bases unmatched. CDR3 coding DNA: TGTGCCAGCAGCCCCAGGGGGATCTACAATGAGCAGTTCTTC. This codes for CASSPRGIYNEQFF.

This clone was observed a handful of times. The CDR3 sequence: CASSQDQWLGELFF. The CDR3 DNA reads as TGTGCCAGCAGCCAAGATCAGTGGCTAGGGGAGCTGTTTTTT. This chain links TRBV3-1 (or the pseudogene TRBV3-2) with TRBJ2-2; D is undetermined. V was shortened by 0 bases and J by 8 bases, with 10 bases between the two germline ends. The germline gives CDR1 LGHDT, CDR2 YNNKEL (reference sequence). This CDR3 comprises 14 residues.

The chain couples TRBV19 to TRBJ1-1, with 9 bases aligning to TRBD1. V was pared by 5 bases and J by 0 bases, with 7 bases of the junction left unmatched. The V gene's germline CDR1 is LNHDA and CDR2 SQIVND (reference sequence). There are 16 residues in the CDR3. The CDR3 sequence is CASSPRQGGMNTEAFF. CDR3 in DNA: TGTGCCAGTAGTCCACGACAGGGGGGTATGAACACTGAAGCTTTCTTT.

V usage is TRBV21-1 and J usage is TRBJ1-5. TRBV21-1 is assigned pseudogene status. The CDR3 has 15 amino acids. CDR3 nucleotides: TGTGCCAGCAGCAAAGAAACGGAGGGTGGGGGGGCCCAGCATTTT. It is translated as CASSKETEGGGAQHF.

This chain uses TRBV19 with TRBJ2-1; TRBD2 matches at 13 bases. The junction had 15 bases not matched to a gene; V was cut back by 7 bases and J by 9 bases. The CDR3 totals 17 residues. Looked up from germline, CDR1 is LNHDA and CDR2 is SQIVND (reference sequence). CDR3 sequence: CASIGFGLAGVSGEQFF. CDR3 bases: TGTGCCAGTATTGGATTCGGACTAGCGGGAGTATCTGGTGAGCAGTTCTTC.

The V gene is TRBV7-9, the J gene TRBJ1-2; TRBD1 is a possible D gene (5 bases). CDR1 is SEHNR and CDR2 is FQNEAQ in the germline V gene (reference sequence). The CDR3 contains 14 residues. V lost 2 bases to trimming and J lost 2 bases, with 9 bases between them. CDR3 nucleotides: TGTGCCAGCAGCTTATGGGGGGAAAACTATGGCTACACCTTC. Protein: CASSLWGENYGYTF.

J is TRBJ2-3 and V is TRBV3-1 (or the pseudogene TRBV3-2); 10 bases match TRBD2. V gave up 1 base and J gave up 2 bases; unmatched junction bases: 6. The CDR3 extends over 17 amino acids. The V gene's germline CDR1 is LGHDT and CDR2 YNNKEL (reference sequence). The CDR3 is CASSQGALAGNTDTQYF. In DNA form, the CDR3 reads TGTGCCAGCAGCCAAGGCGCACTAGCGGGAAACACAGATACGCAGTATTTT.

The gene calls are TRBV9 and TRBJ1-5; maybe TRBD1 (6 bases). CDR1 is SGDLS, CDR2 YYNGEE, per germline. Trimming took 0 bases from V and 6 from J, leaving 10 bases between them. This CDR3 has 14 residues. Here the CDR3 DNA reads TGTGCCAGCAGCGTAGAGGCCAGGGGTCAGCCCCAGCATTTT. Translated, it gives CASSVEARGQPQHF.

The chain employs TRBV6-2 or TRBV6-3 and TRBJ2-7; D is tentatively TRBD1 or TRBD2 (6 bases each). Germline-derived CDR1 and CDR2 are MNHEY and SVGEGT. This CDR3 has 17 amino acids. Trimming pared 4 bases from V and 0 bases from J, leaving 19 bases between. DNA of the CDR3: TGTGCCAGCAGTTCGTTCCGGGACAACGGGGGCTCCTACGAGCAGTACTTC. Amino acids: CASSSFRDNGGSYEQYF.

This clone occurred a few times. The J gene is TRBJ2-7, the V gene TRBV5-1; 8 nucleotides align to TRBD2. V lost 0 bases to trimming and J lost 5 bases; unmatched junction nucleotides: 7. Per germline, CDR1 SGHRS and CDR2 YFSETQ. This CDR3 has 15 residues. CDR3 amino acids: CASSLEALAGNEQYF. The CDR3 bases are TGCGCCAGCAGCTTGGAAGCTTTAGCGGGGAACGAGCAGTACTTC.

This clone appeared a few times. The chain carries TRBV5-6 and TRBJ2-2; 12 nucleotides line up with TRBD2. Per the germline V gene, CDR1 is SGHDT and CDR2 is YYEEEE. The CDR3 has 19 amino acids. The J segment lost 3 bases and the V segment lost 2 bases, leaving 11 bases of the junction unmatched. The DNA of the CDR3 is TGTGCCAGCAGCTTACGCTCGGCTAGCGGGAGGGCCGACACCGGGGAGCTGTTTTTT. Translated, it gives CASSLRSASGRADTGELFF.

The J gene is TRBJ1-2, the V gene TRBV6-1, with D perhaps matching TRBD1 (6 bases). Germline V gene lookup returns CDR1 MNHNS and CDR2 SASEGT. Trimming took off 3 bases at V and 4 bases at J, with 6 bases between the two ends. The CDR3 spans 12 residues. This CDR3 is CASSDRGYGYTF. In DNA form, the CDR3 reads TGTGCCAGCAGTGACAGGGGCTATGGCTACACCTTC.

This rearrangement joins TRBV7-9 to TRBJ2-2, with D perhaps TRBD1 or TRBD2 (6 bases each). CDR3 size: 16 residues. The germline CDR1 and CDR2 sequences are SEHNR and FQNEAQ (reference sequence). V dropped 2 bases and J dropped 6 bases, with 16 bases sitting between them. CDR3 sequence reads: CASSLPQERGAGELFF. Here the CDR3 DNA reads TGTGCCAGCAGCTTACCCCAGGAGAGGGGGGCCGGGGAGCTGTTTTTT.

The rearrangement links TRBV13 to TRBJ2-5, with D possibly called TRBD1 or TRBD2 (6 bases each). The ends were cut back, 7 bases at V and 5 bases at J, with 17 bases in the middle. Germline-derived CDR1 and CDR2 are PRHDT and FYEKMQ (reference sequence). The CDR3 length is 14 residues. As DNA, the CDR3 is TGTGCCAGCACCCTTAGGGGGGAGATGGAGACCCAGTACTTC. This codes for CASTLRGEMETQYF. Full variable domain (remainder filled in from reference TRBV13 and TRBJ2-5): AAGVIQSPRHLIKEKRETATLKCYPIPRHDTVYWYQQGPGQDPQFLISFYEKMQSDKGSIPDRFSAQQFSDYHSELNMSSLELGDSALYFCASTLRGEMETQYFGPGTRLLVL.

The CDR3 DNA is TGTGCCAGCAGCTTCGGTCGGAACAATCAGCCCCAGCATTTT. Encoded protein: CASSFGRNNQPQHF. The chain has TRBV7-2 and TRBJ1-5; the D is unclear. From germline, CDR1 is SGHTA and CDR2 FQGNSA. This CDR3 is built from 14 residues. The V end was cut by 3 bases, the J end by 3 bases, with 9 bases between. The variable domain in full, with the rest retrieved from reference TRBV7-2 and TRBJ1-5, is GAGVSQSPSNKVTEKGKDVELRCDPISGHTALYWYRQSLGQGLEFLIYFQGNSAPDKSGLPSDRFSAERTGGSVSTLTIQRTQQEDSAVYLCASSFGRNNQPQHFGDGTRLSIL.

This clone showed up just a few times. The chain couples TRBV6-5 to TRBJ1-6; D is unresolved. This CDR3 has 15 amino acids. Germline V CDR1 and CDR2: MNHEY, SVGAGI. Trimming removed 5 bases from V and 9 bases from J, with 17 bases in between. In DNA form, the CDR3 reads TGTGCCAGCAGTCTGTTGCGGGTTAGGCCTTCACCCCTCCACTTT. The encoded protein is CASSLLRVRPSPLHF.

The V gene is TRBV6-5, the J gene TRBJ2-5; D is ambiguous. Germline values: CDR1 MNHEY, CDR2 SVGAGI. This CDR3 is 13 amino acids long. The V end was cut by 2 bases, the J end by 3 bases, with 7 bases between. DNA for the CDR3: TGTGCCAGCAGTTACCCGGGTAAAGAGACCCAGTACTTC. The encoded protein is CASSYPGKETQYF.